This entry lists 11 T cell receptor beta chains sequenced from one sample in a study of CD8 T cells in ankylosing spondylitis. TCRdb re-called the 5' RACE reads with MiXCR, one entry per CDR3 protein. Altogether 150,000 to 200,000 distinct CDR3 sequences are present, approximately 32% being singletons, with the ten largest covering 4.5% to 6%. Source material: synovial fluid, either unsorted or a sorted T cell fraction (not recorded which). The receptors were sampled from a male donor with ankylosing spondylitis.

The chain has TRBV7-3 and TRBJ1-2; 9 bases align to TRBD1. Looked up from germline, CDR1 is SGHTA and CDR2 is FQGTGA. This CDR3 contains 14 residues. The J segment lost 8 bases and the V segment lost 5 bases, leaving 9 bases of the junction unmatched. DNA for the CDR3: TGTGCCAGCAGCCCGACGGGACAGGGTCTCGGCTACACCTTC. This sequence encodes CASSPTGQGLGYTF.

This clonotype was found once. CDR3 coding DNA: TGTGCCAGCAGTACGCGACTAGGAGGGGCCGGGGAGCTGTTTTTT. The encoded protein is CASSTRLGGAGELFF. The chain combines TRBV2 with TRBJ2-2, with a possible D match to TRBD2 (6 bases). Per the germline V gene, CDR1 is SNHLY and CDR2 is FYNNEI. The CDR3 covers 15 residues. The germline V and J ends were trimmed by 5 bases and 6 bases, with 16 bases remaining between them.

The J gene is TRBJ1-2, the V gene TRBV10-2; unclear D gene. CDR3 length equals 13 residues. Germline CDR1 reads WSHSY; CDR2 reads SAAADI. Deletions cut 7 bases from V and 3 bases from J, with 12 bases between. Written as DNA, the CDR3 is TGCGCCAGCAAAATCGGGAGGGACTATGGCTACACCTTC. Translation gives CASKIGRDYGYTF.

This clonotype was recorded a few times. The rearrangement links TRBV12-3 or TRBV12-4 to TRBJ2-1; D ambiguous. The CDR3 spans 13 residues. The V and J ends lost 5 bases and 3 bases respectively, with 8 bases between them. In DNA, the CDR3 is TGTGCCAGCAGTCGAGGTAGCTACAATGAGCAGTTCTTC. Its translation is CASSRGSYNEQFF.

Only a few counts were recorded for this clonotype. The chain carries TRBV12-3 or TRBV12-4 and TRBJ1-2; the match to TRBD1 covers 8 bases. With 5 bases clipped from V and 3 bases from J, the junction kept 2 bases outside the gene matches. The CDR3 loop spans 13 amino acids. In nucleotides, the CDR3 is TGTGCCAGCAGTAACAGGGGGTACTATGGCTACACCTTC. As protein: CASSNRGYYGYTF.

The rearrangement joins TRBV27 to TRBJ1-6, with unresolved D. This CDR3 spans 14 amino acids. From germline, CDR1 is MNHEY and CDR2 SMNVEV (reference sequence). V lost 5 bases, J lost 7 bases, and 12 bases lay in between. CDR3 amino acids: CASSKNLGNSPLHF. The CDR3 nucleotides are TGTGCCAGCAGTAAAAACTTGGGGAATTCACCCCTCCACTTT.

The chain uses TRBV4-1 and TRBJ2-1; possibly TRBD2 for D (6 bases). CDR1 MGHRA and CDR2 YSYEKL come from the germline V gene. V gave up 4 bases and J gave up 8 bases, with 15 bases separating them. The CDR3 totals 14 residues. CDR3 region: CASSRQQEGDEQFF. The DNA of the CDR3 is TGCGCCAGCAGCCGCCAACAGGAGGGCGATGAGCAGTTCTTC.

This clonotype was picked up a small number of times. This chain connects TRBV15 to TRBJ2-3; 13 nucleotides match TRBD2. This CDR3 is 16 amino acids long. The V gene's germline CDR1 is LNHNV and CDR2 YYDKDF (reference sequence). J lost 4 bases, V lost 1 base, and 2 bases had no gene match. The CDR3 loop reads CATSRGLAGGSDTQYF. CDR3 in DNA: TGTGCCACCAGCAGAGGACTAGCGGGAGGCTCAGATACGCAGTATTTT.

This clonotype was recorded only once. The chain couples TRBV5-1 to TRBJ1-1, with TRBD1 matching 7 bases. V shed 2 bases and J 1 base; nucleotides not matched to a gene: 8. This CDR3 spans 16 amino acids. Per the germline V gene, CDR1 is SGHRS and CDR2 is YFSETQ. CDR3 sequence reads: CASSFQGGLKNTEAFF. CDR3 coding DNA: TGCGCCAGCAGCTTCCAGGGGGGGTTAAAGAACACTGAAGCTTTCTTT.

This clonotype was detected ten times or more. The rearrangement links TRBV19 to TRBJ2-2; D unclear. Germline V gives CDR1 LNHDA, CDR2 SQIVND (reference sequence). Trimming removed 1 base from V and 1 base from J, with 10 bases in between. The CDR3 is made up of 16 amino acids. In DNA form, the CDR3 reads TGTGCCAGTAGTATAGTTCCGTACCAGAACACCGGGGAGCTGTTTTTT. This codes for CASSIVPYQNTGELFF.

This clonotype was counted many times. CDR3 amino acids: CASSHPSLGAGAGTGELFF. Written as DNA, the CDR3 is TGCGCCAGCAGCCATCCCTCTCTTGGAGCGGGAGCAGGCACCGGGGAGCTGTTTTTT. V and J are TRBV4-1 and TRBJ2-2; TRBD2 matches 8 bases. This CDR3 is 19 amino acids long. V was clipped by 3 bases and J by 4 bases; unmatched bases: 16. Germline CDR1 and CDR2: MGHRA and YSYEKL.